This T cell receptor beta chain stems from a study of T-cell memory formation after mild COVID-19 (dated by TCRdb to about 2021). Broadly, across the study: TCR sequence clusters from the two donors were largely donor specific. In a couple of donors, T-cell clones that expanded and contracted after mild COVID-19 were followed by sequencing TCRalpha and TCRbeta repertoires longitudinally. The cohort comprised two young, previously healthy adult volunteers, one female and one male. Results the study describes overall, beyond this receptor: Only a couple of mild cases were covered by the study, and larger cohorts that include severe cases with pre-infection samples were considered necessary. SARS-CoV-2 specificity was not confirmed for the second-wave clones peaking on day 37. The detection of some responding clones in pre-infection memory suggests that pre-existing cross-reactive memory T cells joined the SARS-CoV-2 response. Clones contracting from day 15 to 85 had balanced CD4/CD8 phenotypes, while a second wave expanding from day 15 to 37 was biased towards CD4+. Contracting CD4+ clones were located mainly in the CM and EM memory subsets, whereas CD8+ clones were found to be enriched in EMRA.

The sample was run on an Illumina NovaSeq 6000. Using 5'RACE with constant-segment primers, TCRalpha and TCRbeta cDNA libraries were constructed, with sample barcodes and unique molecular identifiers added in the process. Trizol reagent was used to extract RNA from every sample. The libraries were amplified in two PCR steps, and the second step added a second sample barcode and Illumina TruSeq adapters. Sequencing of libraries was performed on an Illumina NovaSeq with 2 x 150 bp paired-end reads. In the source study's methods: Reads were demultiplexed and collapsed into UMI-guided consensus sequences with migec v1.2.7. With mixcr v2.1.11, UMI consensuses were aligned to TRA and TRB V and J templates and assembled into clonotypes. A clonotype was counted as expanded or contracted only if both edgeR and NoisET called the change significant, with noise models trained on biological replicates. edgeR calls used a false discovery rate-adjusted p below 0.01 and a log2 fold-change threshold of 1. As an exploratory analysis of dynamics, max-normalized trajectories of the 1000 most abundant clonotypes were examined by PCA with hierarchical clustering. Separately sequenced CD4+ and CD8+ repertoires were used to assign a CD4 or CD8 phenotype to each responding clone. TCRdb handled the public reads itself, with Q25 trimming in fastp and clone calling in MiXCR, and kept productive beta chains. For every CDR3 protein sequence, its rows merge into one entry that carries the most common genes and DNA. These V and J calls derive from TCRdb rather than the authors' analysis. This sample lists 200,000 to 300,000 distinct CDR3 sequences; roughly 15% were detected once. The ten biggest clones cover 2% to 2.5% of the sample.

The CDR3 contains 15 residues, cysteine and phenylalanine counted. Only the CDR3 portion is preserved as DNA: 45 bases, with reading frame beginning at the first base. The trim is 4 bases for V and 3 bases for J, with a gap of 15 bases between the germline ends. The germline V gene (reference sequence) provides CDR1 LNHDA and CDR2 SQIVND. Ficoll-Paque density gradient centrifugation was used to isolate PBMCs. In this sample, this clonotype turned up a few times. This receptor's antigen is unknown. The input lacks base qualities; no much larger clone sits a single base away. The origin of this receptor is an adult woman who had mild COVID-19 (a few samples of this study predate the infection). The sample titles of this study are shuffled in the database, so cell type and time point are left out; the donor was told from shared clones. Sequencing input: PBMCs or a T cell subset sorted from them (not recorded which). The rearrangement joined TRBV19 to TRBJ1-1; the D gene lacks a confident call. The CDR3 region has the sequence CASSTTNQWYTEAFF. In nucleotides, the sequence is TGTGCCAGTAGTACGACAAATCAGTGGTACACTGAAGCTTTCTTT.